This is a list of T cell receptor beta chains from one sample in a study of CD8+CD57+ T cells in acquired aplastic anemia. One entry per CDR3 protein, called by TCRdb with MiXCR from the reads. The data contain 160,000 or so distinct CDR3 sequences, 40% to 60% of them singletons. The specimen sequenced was sorted CD4+, CD8+, or CD8+CD57+ T cells (not recorded which) from PBMCs. These TCRs come from a human donor with aplastic anemia. Both conserved end residues are part of each CDR3. Fields, in order: CDR3 protein, CDR3 DNA, J gene, D gene, V gene, clone size. D genes are given only for firm matches. Clone size is given for some rows only: seen once, a few or many times, or a class if the clone is expanded.

CDR3 protein: CASSVRGGNSPLHF; CDR3 DNA: TGTGCCAGTAGCGTCAGGGGCGGCAATTCACCCCTCCACTTT; J gene: TRBJ1-6; D gene: -; V gene: TRBV19; clone size: -
CDR3 protein: CATSSPTGARGQETQYF; CDR3 DNA: TGTGCCACCAGCAGCCCGACCGGGGCTAGGGGGCAAGAGACCCAGTACTTC; J gene: TRBJ2-5; D gene: -; V gene: TRBV15; clone size: -
CDR3 protein: CASSNFQSTDTGELFF; CDR3 DNA: TGTGCTAGCAGCAACTTTCAATCGACGGATACCGGGGAGCTGTTTTTT; J gene: TRBJ2-2; D gene: -; V gene: TRBV7-7; clone size: many
CDR3 protein: CASSAPGQGPLEQYF; CDR3 DNA: TGTGCCAGCAGTGCCCCGGGACAGGGTCCCCTCGAGCAGTACTTC; J gene: TRBJ2-7; D gene: TRBD1; V gene: TRBV6-2/TRBV6-3; clone size: -
CDR3 protein: CASSRHSGANVLTF; CDR3 DNA: TGTGCCAGCAGCCGACACTCTGGGGCCAACGTCCTGACTTTC; J gene: TRBJ2-6; D gene: -; V gene: TRBV7-3; clone size: -
CDR3 protein: CASSFSVWGTEAFF; CDR3 DNA: TGTGCCAGTAGTTTCTCCGTGTGGGGAACTGAAGCTTTCTTT; J gene: TRBJ1-1; D gene: -; V gene: TRBV19; clone size: many
CDR3 protein: CSVERFNEQYF; CDR3 DNA: TGCAGCGTCGAACGGTTCAACGAGCAGTACTTC; J gene: TRBJ2-7; D gene: -; V gene: TRBV29-1; clone size: -
CDR3 protein: CASSPRQDGQPQHF; CDR3 DNA: TGTGCCAGCAGCCCCCGACAGGACGGACAGCCCCAGCATTTT; J gene: TRBJ1-5; D gene: -; V gene: TRBV7-8; clone size: -
CDR3 protein: CASSLVWETQYF; CDR3 DNA: TGTGCCAGCAGCTTAGTATGGGAGACCCAGTACTTC; J gene: TRBJ2-5; D gene: -; V gene: TRBV7-9; clone size: many
CDR3 protein: CASTRTGGRYEQYF; CDR3 DNA: TGTGCCAGCACCCGGACAGGGGGGCGTTACGAGCAGTACTTC; J gene: TRBJ2-7; D gene: TRBD1; V gene: TRBV7-8; clone size: -
CDR3 protein: CASSAGPDPYEQYF; CDR3 DNA: TGTGCCAGCAGCGCTGGACCGGACCCCTACGAGCAGTACTTC; J gene: TRBJ2-7; D gene: -; V gene: TRBV9; clone size: -
CDR3 protein: CASTPGQGATEAFF; CDR3 DNA: TGTGCCAGCACTCCGGGACAGGGGGCCACTGAAGCTTTCTTT; J gene: TRBJ1-1; D gene: TRBD1; V gene: TRBV6-1; clone size: many
CDR3 protein: CSAPEPGLLYNEQFF; CDR3 DNA: TGCAGTGCCCCGGAACCGGGACTACTTTACAATGAGCAGTTCTTC; J gene: TRBJ2-1; D gene: TRBD2; V gene: TRBV20-1; clone size: -
CDR3 protein: CATSDLSGTTGELFF; CDR3 DNA: TGTGCCACCAGTGATTTATCAGGGACCACCGGGGAGCTGTTTTTT; J gene: TRBJ2-2; D gene: -; V gene: TRBV24-1; clone size: -
CDR3 protein: CSARVPREGAQYF; CDR3 DNA: TGCAGTGCTAGAGTTCCGCGGGAGGGTGCGCAGTATTTT; J gene: TRBJ2-3; D gene: TRBD2; V gene: TRBV20-1; clone size: many
CDR3 protein: CATSRDSSGVTYEQYF; CDR3 DNA: TGTGCCACCAGCAGAGATTCTTCCGGGGTTACCTACGAGCAGTACTTC; J gene: TRBJ2-7; D gene: -; V gene: TRBV15; clone size: once
CDR3 protein: CASSLAVGVQFF; CDR3 DNA: TGTGCCAGCAGCTTAGCGGTAGGTGTGCAGTTCTTC; J gene: TRBJ2-1; D gene: -; V gene: TRBV7-6; clone size: -
CDR3 protein: CASSPPGTSNTEAFF; CDR3 DNA: TGTGCCAGCAGCCCACCCGGGACCTCCAACACTGAAGCTTTCTTT; J gene: TRBJ1-1; D gene: -; V gene: TRBV7-8; clone size: -
CDR3 protein: CASRPGGREYEQYF; CDR3 DNA: TGTGCCAGCAGGCCTGGGGGGAGGGAGTACGAGCAGTACTTC; J gene: TRBJ2-7; D gene: TRBD2; V gene: TRBV10-3; clone size: -
CDR3 protein: CAISVPGNTGAFF; CDR3 DNA: TGTGCCATCAGTGTCCCGGGGAACACTGGAGCTTTCTTT; J gene: TRBJ1-1; D gene: -; V gene: TRBV10-3; clone size: many
CDR3 protein: CASSPPPSARYGYTF; CDR3 DNA: TGTGCCAGCAGCCCCCCCCCTAGCGCGAGATATGGCTACACCTTC; J gene: TRBJ1-2; D gene: -; V gene: TRBV28; clone size: -
CDR3 protein: CASALVGRSNQPQHF; CDR3 DNA: TGTGCCAGTGCCCTGGTGGGAAGGAGCAATCAGCCCCAGCATTTT; J gene: TRBJ1-5; D gene: -; V gene: TRBV19; clone size: many
CDR3 protein: CATSRGGPSPPYDNSPLHF; CDR3 DNA: TGTGCCACCAGCAGAGGAGGGCCCTCACCCCCCTACGATAATTCACCCCTCCACTTT; J gene: TRBJ1-6; D gene: -; V gene: TRBV15; clone size: -
CDR3 protein: CASSFHMVQETQYF; CDR3 DNA: TGTGCCAGCAGCTTTCACATGGTCCAAGAGACCCAGTACTTC; J gene: TRBJ2-5; D gene: -; V gene: TRBV5-5; clone size: -
CDR3 protein: CAISESGSPVSEKLFF; CDR3 DNA: TGTGCCATCAGTGAGTCGGGGAGCCCAGTTAGTGAAAAACTGTTTTTT; J gene: TRBJ1-4; D gene: -; V gene: TRBV10-3; clone size: many
CDR3 protein: CASSLRDTGELFF; CDR3 DNA: TGTGCCAGCAGCTTGAGGGACACCGGGGAGCTGTTTTTT; J gene: TRBJ2-2; D gene: -; V gene: TRBV5-5; clone size: -
CDR3 protein: CASSIIDQNLLYEQYF; CDR3 DNA: TGTGCCAGCAGCATTATAGACCAAAACCTACTTTACGAGCAGTACTTC; J gene: TRBJ2-7; D gene: -; V gene: TRBV11-3; clone size: many
CDR3 protein: CASSLSVRDQETQYF; CDR3 DNA: TGTGCCAGCAGCTTATCGGTCAGGGACCAAGAGACCCAGTACTTC; J gene: TRBJ2-5; D gene: -; V gene: TRBV7-2; clone size: -
CDR3 protein: CSVDFQGTDTQYF; CDR3 DNA: TGCAGCGTTGATTTCCAGGGAACAGATACGCAGTATTTT; J gene: TRBJ2-3; D gene: -; V gene: TRBV29-1; clone size: -
CDR3 protein: CASKDSGTNEKLFF; CDR3 DNA: TGTGCCAGCAAAGACAGTGGCACTAATGAAAAACTGTTTTTT; J gene: TRBJ1-4; D gene: -; V gene: TRBV6-1; clone size: -
CDR3 protein: CASRKDRMVSQPQHF; CDR3 DNA: TGTGCCAGCAGGAAAGACAGGATGGTCAGTCAGCCCCAGCATTTT; J gene: TRBJ1-5; D gene: -; V gene: TRBV6-1; clone size: many
CDR3 protein: CASSLDRGSGEQYF; CDR3 DNA: TGTGCCAGCAGCTTAGACAGGGGATCCGGCGAGCAGTACTTC; J gene: TRBJ2-7; D gene: TRBD1; V gene: TRBV7-8; clone size: once
CDR3 protein: CASNPSDNWNEQFF; CDR3 DNA: TGTGCCAGCAATCCTAGCGACAACTGGAATGAGCAGTTCTTC; J gene: TRBJ2-1; D gene: -; V gene: TRBV2; clone size: -
CDR3 protein: CASSEVRGGSYEQYF; CDR3 DNA: TGTGCCAGCAGTGAAGTCCGCGGGGGCAGCTACGAGCAGTACTTC; J gene: TRBJ2-7; D gene: -; V gene: TRBV2; clone size: many
CDR3 protein: CASSQHGGQVLPGNTEAFF; CDR3 DNA: TGTGCCAGCAGCCAGCATGGGGGACAGGTCCTACCGGGAAACACTGAAGCTTTCTTT; J gene: TRBJ1-1; D gene: TRBD1; V gene: TRBV3-1; clone size: -
CDR3 protein: CASRRLGEQYF; CDR3 DNA: TGTGCCAGCCGACGTCTGGGGGAGCAGTACTTC; J gene: TRBJ2-7; D gene: -; V gene: TRBV5-8; clone size: -
CDR3 protein: CASSGRTRGGRFSGANVLTF; CDR3 DNA: TGTGCCAGCAGCGGCCGGACGCGAGGGGGGAGGTTCTCTGGGGCCAACGTCCTGACTTTC; J gene: TRBJ2-6; D gene: -; V gene: TRBV9; clone size: many
CDR3 protein: CATNTGADTEAFF; CDR3 DNA: TGTGCCACCAATACAGGGGCGGACACTGAAGCTTTCTTT; J gene: TRBJ1-1; D gene: TRBD1; V gene: TRBV24-1; clone size: -
CDR3 protein: CASSESMGTYEQYF; CDR3 DNA: TGCGCCAGCAGTGAGTCGATGGGGACCTACGAGCAGTACTTC; J gene: TRBJ2-7; D gene: -; V gene: TRBV10-1; clone size: -
CDR3 protein: CASSEPGLAYGYTEAFF; CDR3 DNA: TGTGCCAGCAGTGAACCGGGACTTGCCTATGGCTACACTGAAGCTTTCTTT; J gene: TRBJ1-1; D gene: -; V gene: TRBV2; clone size: -
CDR3 protein: CASSQDIGGVDEAFF; CDR3 DNA: TGTGCCAGCAGCCAAGATATTGGGGGGGTCGATGAAGCTTTCTTT; J gene: TRBJ1-1; D gene: -; V gene: TRBV14; clone size: -
CDR3 protein: CASSIVGGGDNEQFF; CDR3 DNA: TGTGCCAGTAGTATAGTTGGTGGCGGAGACAATGAGCAGTTCTTC; J gene: TRBJ2-1; D gene: -; V gene: TRBV19; clone size: many
CDR3 protein: CAWSVNGDEQFF; CDR3 DNA: TGTGCCTGGAGTGTAAACGGCGATGAGCAGTTCTTC; J gene: TRBJ2-1; D gene: -; V gene: TRBV30; clone size: few
CDR3 protein: CSAPRLAAQHF; CDR3 DNA: TGCAGTGCCCCAAGGTTGGCAGCCCAGCATTTT; J gene: TRBJ1-5; D gene: -; V gene: TRBV20-1; clone size: once
CDR3 protein: CASSLGGGGNSPLHF; CDR3 DNA: TGTGCCAGCAGCTTAGGAGGGGGGGGGAATTCACCCCTCCACTTT; J gene: TRBJ1-6; D gene: -; V gene: TRBV7-6; clone size: once
CDR3 protein: CASTPGSTYEQYF; CDR3 DNA: TGTGCCAGTACCCCGGGGTCAACCTACGAGCAGTACTTC; J gene: TRBJ2-7; D gene: -; V gene: TRBV19; clone size: many
CDR3 protein: CATSLGHLTDTQYF; CDR3 DNA: TGTGCCACCTCCTTGGGACACCTCACAGATACGCAGTATTTT; J gene: TRBJ2-3; D gene: -; V gene: TRBV24-1; clone size: -
CDR3 protein: CASSVASSSGTGGLGNSPLHF; CDR3 DNA: TGTGCCAGCAGCGTAGCTAGCTCAAGTGGGACAGGGGGTTTAGGGAATTCACCCCTCCACTTT; J gene: TRBJ1-6; D gene: TRBD1; V gene: TRBV9; clone size: -
CDR3 protein: CASSPTGGADTEAFF; CDR3 DNA: TGTGCCAGCAGCCCGACAGGGGGCGCGGATACTGAAGCTTTCTTT; J gene: TRBJ1-1; D gene: TRBD1; V gene: TRBV7-9; clone size: -
CDR3 protein: CASSEFGRMDKLFF; CDR3 DNA: TGTGCCAGCAGTGAATTCGGCAGAATGGACAAACTGTTTTTT; J gene: TRBJ1-4; D gene: -; V gene: TRBV25-1; clone size: -